This T cell receptor (beta chain) was recorded in a study of shared T cell receptors in the human thymus. The CDR3 contains 17 residues. This clone occurred once. Data came from immunoSEQ multiplex PCR; TCRdb stores just in-frame clones and leaves some out. The sample records 63,000 or so clones, roughly 95% being singletons. This TCR was recovered from a human donor. The sample consisted of thymocytes. J is TRBJ2-4 and V is TRBV21-1; TRBD1, as called in the table, went unchecked against the DNA. TRBV21-1 is listed as a pseudogene. The CDR3 reads CASTEQGAALSKNIQYF. DNA of the CDR3: TGTGCCAGCACAGAACAGGGGGCCGCTTTGTCCAAAAACATTCAGTACTTC.